A single T cell receptor (beta chain) is shown here with its context. The specificity of this receptor is unknown. Per-base qualities were not stored, and no clone one base away is much larger. Library construction relied on 5' RACE. The run used an Illumina HiSeq 2500. A second about 6 to 11 cycle PCR used a sample-barcoded 5' primer and a J-beta primer mix. A template-switch 5' adaptor carrying 12 random nucleotides introduced a unique molecular identifier onto each TCR beta cDNA molecule. Each sample yielded at least 3 million CDR3-containing paired-end reads. First-strand cDNA was synthesized from all RNA with the Mint cDNA synthesis kit, primed by a TRBC-specific oligonucleotide. Following uracil-DNA glycosylase treatment, all cDNA underwent a first 18-cycle PCR with the universal primers M1SS and BC2_uni_R. From the authors' description of their analysis: Each sample was normalized by randomly selecting 1 million high-quality reads, each carrying a distinct molecular identifier. Instead of being binned into consensus sequences, reads with shared molecular identifiers were discarded. MiTCR, with a Q25 quality threshold and the strictest error-elimination algorithm, was used for CDR3 identification, clonotype clustering and error correction. A nonparametric unseen species model with Euler transformation was used to estimate lower-bound total TCR beta diversity. TCRdb reanalyzed the raw reads on its own, using fastp at Q25 for trimming and MiXCR for clone calling, and kept in-frame beta chains. Rows merge per CDR3 protein into single entries with the most common DNA and genes. The V and J calls reflect TCRdb's pipeline rather than the authors' work. For this sample there are around 1,600,000 distinct CDR3 sequences; roughly two fifths appear just once. Of the sample, more than 4% falls within the top ten clones.

This sample is part of a study of blood T cells in healthy people across ages (dated by TCRdb to 2014 to 2015). Some background on the complete study: In model experiments, template switching captured roughly one uniquely barcoded TCR beta cDNA molecule for every two T cells. Donors were grouped into four age groups: young (average approximately 15 years), middle-aged (under 40), aged (approximately 58) and long-lived (82). For two donors (one aged 18 to 29 and one aged 80 or older), the study analyzed two additional independent replicas of 1 million unique cDNA reads from the same blood draw. Using deep sequencing normalized with unique cDNA molecular identifiers, the study measured how TCR beta repertoire diversity changes with age. To avoid experimental bias, donors of different ages were spread randomly across the sequencing lanes. Paper-wide results and their limitations: Estimates of total diversity based on one million sequenced T cells were regarded as lower bounds and as underestimates. Because donor CMV infection status was unknown, age-related changes in expanded clonotypes were potentially confounded. Conclusive comparison of naive and antigen-experienced compartments was prevented by the profiling of bulk unsorted PBMCs. Observed TCR beta diversity per million T cells fell roughly linearly with age, and a significant reduction was already apparent by age roughly 40. Compared with the aged group, more naive CD4+ T cells, fewer expanded clones and increased TCR diversity were shown by the long-lived group, suggesting age selection. Observed TCR beta diversity correlated strongly with the percentage of naive T cells measured by flow cytometry.

Donors were 35 to 40 systemically healthy Caucasian individuals from Russia aged roughly 6 to 95 years. Each donor gave 8 to 10 milliliters of peripheral blood, drawn into EDTA-treated Vacutainer tubes. Ficoll-Paque density-gradient centrifugation was used to isolate PBMCs, with at least 6 million per sample. Total RNA was extracted from PBMCs with Trizol reagent, with at least 5.5 micrograms obtained per sample. For every donor, an aliquot of PBMCs went through flow cytometry to measure the percentages of naive CD45RAhigh/CD27high T cells. The trim is 5 bases for V and 5 bases for J, with a gap of 22 bases between the germline ends. Measured from the cysteine to the phenylalanine, the CDR3 is 16 residues long. Only CDR3 DNA remains: 48 bases, in frame from the first base. CDR1 and CDR2 are drawn from the germline V gene (reference sequence): DFQATT, SNEGSKA.

Recombination joined TRBV20-1 with TRBJ2-1, with a weak D call of TRBD2 (7 bases match). The sample consisted of blood. The receptor's source is a woman between 18 and 30 years old in good health. The nucleotides are TGCAGTGCTGGGGGGGCGGGACCCAATCTGGACAATGAGCAGTTCTTC. Translated, this gives CSAGGAGPNLDNEQFF.